A selection of T cell receptor beta chains follows, all from one sample in a study of T cells in Graves' hyperthyroidism and ophthalmopathy. TCRdb re-analysed the multiplex PCR reads in MiXCR, keeping a single row per CDR3 protein. The sample consists of around 600,000 distinct CDR3 sequences, roughly 15% of them appearing once. The specimen was blood. All receptors derive from a woman between 50 and 59 years old with Graves' ophthalmopathy. Each CDR3 is given with its conserved first and last residue. Fields, in order: clone size, D gene, J gene, V gene, CDR3 protein, CDR3 DNA. D genes are given only for firm matches. Part of the rows lack a size; the others show once, few, many or a class for expanded clones.

NA NA TRBJ2-1 TRBV7-6 CASSFGLASGEQFF TGTGCCAGCAGCTTTGGCCTAGCAAGTGGTGAGCAGTTCTTC
many TRBD2 TRBJ2-2 TRBV30 CAWTPLAGGGTGELFF TGTGCCTGGACCCCACTAGCGGGAGGCGGCACCGGGGAGCTGTTTTTT
many TRBD1 TRBJ1-5 TRBV20-1 CSARERQGFDQPQHF TGCAGTGCTAGAGAGCGACAGGGGTTTGATCAGCCCCAGCATTTT
few TRBD1 TRBJ1-1 TRBV29-1 CSVKQPGTANTEAFF TGCAGCGTTAAACAACCCGGGACAGCGAACACTGAAGCTTTCTTT
few NA TRBJ2-2 TRBV3-2 CASSPGQGTNTGELFF TGTGCCAGCAGCCCGGGACAGGGGACCAACACCGGGGAGCTGTTTTTT
few NA TRBJ1-1 TRBV19 CASSIQGTEAFF TGTGCCAGTAGTATACAGGGGACTGAAGCTTTCTTT
NA TRBD2 TRBJ2-3 TRBV28 CASNHTPGLAGGPDTQYF TGTGCCAGCAACCACACCCCGGGACTAGCGGGAGGGCCAGATACGCAGTATTTT
few NA TRBJ1-2 TRBV7-9 CASSSPPENIYGGYTF TGTGCCAGCAGCAGTCCCCCGGAGAACATCTATGGCGGCTACACCTTC
NA NA TRBJ2-7 TRBV7-8 CASSLGAAGKIYEQYF TGTGCCAGCAGCTTGGGGGCGGCGGGAAAGATCTACGAGCAGTACTTC
few NA TRBJ2-1 TRBV6-1 CASSHLHEQFF TGTGCCAGCAGCCATTTACATGAGCAGTTCTTC
many NA TRBJ2-1 TRBV7-6 CASSLLSLAGPYNEQFF TGTGCCAGCAGCTTGTTATCTCTGGCGGGACCTTACAATGAGCAGTTCTTC
many TRBD1 TRBJ2-1 TRBV27 CASRGQSYNEQFF TGTGCCAGTAGGGGACAGTCCTACAATGAGCAGTTCTTC
NA NA TRBJ1-6 TRBV9 CASSVAPGLSHSPLHF TGTGCCAGCAGCGTAGCCCCAGGGTTGAGTCATTCACCCCTCCACTTT
many TRBD1 TRBJ1-1 TRBV28 CASSLSRDRFYTEAFF TGTGCCAGCAGTCTCTCTCGGGACAGATTCTACACTGAAGCTTTCTTT
many TRBD2 TRBJ2-1 TRBV5-1 CASSPSGTSSYNEQFF TGCGCCAGCAGTCCTAGCGGGACGAGCTCCTACAATGAGCAGTTCTTC
many TRBD1 TRBJ2-7 TRBV7-9 CASQGAGPYEQYF TGTGCCAGCCAGGGGGCGGGCCCCTACGAGCAGTACTTC
NA TRBD1 TRBJ1-2 TRBV12-3/TRBV12-4 CASSLAAGTGLPDGYTF TGTGCCAGCAGTTTAGCAGCCGGGACAGGCCTCCCGGATGGCTACACCTTC
many NA TRBJ1-2 TRBV20-1 CSARELTTGYGYTF TGCAGTGCTAGAGAACTAACAACAGGTTATGGCTACACCTTC
few TRBD1 TRBJ2-5 TRBV2 CASSHGTGGEAETQYF TGTGCCAGCAGTCACGGGACAGGGGGCGAGGCGGAGACCCAGTACTTC
many NA TRBJ2-3 TRBV7-8 CASSLGQLRTDTQYF TGTGCCAGCAGCTTAGGGCAGCTGAGGACAGATACGCAGTATTTT
many NA TRBJ1-1 TRBV29-1 CSALPGMSEAFF TGCAGCGCCTTACCGGGAATGAGTGAAGCTTTCTTT
few TRBD1 TRBJ1-2 TRBV20-1 CSASRQGGDYGYTF TGCAGTGCTAGCCGACAGGGCGGCGACTATGGCTACACCTTC
many TRBD2 TRBJ2-3 TRBV20-1 CSARDSFTSGSEDTQYF TGCAGTGCTAGAGATTCCTTCACTAGCGGGAGTGAAGATACGCAGTATTTT
NA TRBD1 TRBJ2-7 TRBV6-2/TRBV6-3 CASSYSDRDRMGKQYF TGTGCCAGCAGTTACTCCGACCGGGACAGGATGGGTAAGCAGTACTTC
NA TRBD1 TRBJ1-3 TRBV6-1 CASSAGTGKGNTIYF TGTGCCAGCAGTGCTGGGACAGGGAAAGGAAACACCATATATTTT
NA TRBD1 TRBJ2-5 TRBV27 CASSLYRGQAQETQYF TGTGCCAGCAGTCTATACCGGGGACAGGCGCAAGAGACCCAGTACTTC
many NA TRBJ2-2 TRBV12-3/TRBV12-4 CASSWGTGELFF TGTGCCAGCAGTTGGGGTACCGGGGAGCTGTTTTTT
NA TRBD2 TRBJ2-3 TRBV3-1 CASSQVSGGITDTQYF TGTGCCAGCAGCCAAGTGTCGGGAGGCATCACAGATACGCAGTATTTT
NA TRBD1 TRBJ1-2 TRBV27 CASRLTGGDGYTF TGTGCCAGCAGGCTGACAGGGGGGGATGGCTACACCTTC
many NA TRBJ1-1 TRBV6-2/TRBV6-3 CASSYIDTEAFF TGTGCCAGCAGTTACATTGACACTGAAGCTTTCTTT
many NA TRBJ1-4 TRBV28 CASSLNPNRLGEKLFF TGTGCCAGCAGTCTAAACCCAAATCGACTCGGGGAAAAACTGTTTTTT
few TRBD2 TRBJ2-4 TRBV20-1 CSARDFGLVQYF TGCAGTGCTAGAGATTTCGGACTAGTTCAGTACTTC
NA TRBD1 TRBJ2-2 TRBV7-2 CASSSGQGADTGELFF TGTGCCAGCAGCTCCGGACAGGGGGCAGACACCGGGGAGCTGTTTTTT
NA TRBD1 TRBJ2-7 TRBV27 CASSPTGWEQYF TGTGCCAGCAGTCCGACAGGGTGGGAGCAGTACTTC
NA NA TRBJ2-7 TRBV5-6 CASSLWGVGPPYEQYF TGTGCCAGCAGCTTGTGGGGAGTGGGGCCACCTTACGAGCAGTACTTC
NA TRBD2 TRBJ2-7 TRBV28 CASSGIAGVLRQYF TGTGCCAGCAGTGGAATAGCGGGAGTTCTTCGGCAGTACTTC
few NA TRBJ2-2 TRBV19 CASKLVVGELFF TGTGCCAGTAAATTAGTGGTTGGGGAGCTGTTTTTT
many TRBD1 TRBJ2-7 TRBV20-1 CSASGRGRDYEQYF TGCAGTGCTAGTGGCAGGGGGCGCGATTACGAGCAGTACTTC
many TRBD2 TRBJ2-7 TRBV20-1 CSARDRRAGAGEQYF TGCAGTGCTAGAGATCGTCGAGCGGGAGCTGGCGAGCAGTACTTC
many NA TRBJ2-5 TRBV24-1 CATSDSLGGTGETQYF TGTGCCACCAGTGATTCCTTGGGAGGGACAGGAGAGACCCAGTACTTC
few TRBD2 TRBJ2-1 TRBV7-2 CASSFGLAGVYEQFF TGTGCCAGCAGCTTCGGACTAGCGGGAGTATATGAGCAGTTCTTC
many NA TRBJ2-1 TRBV20-1 CSAFLISASSYNEQFF TGCAGTGCTTTCTTGATCTCTGCGAGCTCCTACAATGAGCAGTTCTTC
many NA TRBJ1-1 TRBV12-3/TRBV12-4 CASSPDTEAFF TGTGCCAGCAGTCCCGACACTGAAGCTTTCTTT
NA NA TRBJ1-3 TRBV7-6 CASSLASLMVSGNTIYF TGTGCCAGCAGCTTAGCCAGTTTGATGGTCTCTGGAAACACCATATATTTT
many TRBD1 TRBJ2-1 TRBV28 CASRLGTAPDNEQFF TGTGCCAGCAGACTCGGGACAGCCCCAGACAATGAGCAGTTCTTC